Each of the 14 T cell receptor beta chains below was sequenced from the same sample in a study of blood T cell repertoires in COVID-19 (dated by TCRdb to 2020 to 2021). Library construction relied on the immunoSEQ multiplex PCR assay. TCRdb holds this immuneACCESS table with in-frame rearrangements only. Some clones are missing; in checked studies, unresolved V genes explain under half, and the rest has no known cause. The sample table records about 250,000 clones; approximately 88% of these occur just once. The ten largest account for roughly 6% of the sample. Source material: peripheral blood. These receptor sequences come from a woman in her thirties with COVID-19, enrolled during active disease.

This sequence joins TRBV28 and TRBJ2-3; D gene ambiguous. Trimming cost V 5 bases and J 6 bases, with 6 bases left between them. The CDR3 runs to 11 residues. Looked up from germline, CDR1 is MDHEN and CDR2 is SYDVKM. The DNA for the CDR3 is TGTGCCAGCAGTCATCAGGATACGCAGTATTTT. This codes for CASSHQDTQYF.

The chain carries TRBV19 and TRBJ1-2, with a weak D call TRBD1 (6 bases). Per the germline V gene, CDR1 is LNHDA and CDR2 is SQIVND (reference sequence). CDR3 length: 15 residues. V was shortened by 3 bases and J by 5 bases, with 16 bases between the two germline ends. CDR3 DNA: TGTGCCAGTAGTATTGCAGGGGCGGAATGGTATGGCTACACCTTC. This gives the protein CASSIAGAEWYGYTF.

V usage is TRBV19 and J usage is TRBJ2-2; D is ambiguous. V lost 6 bases, J lost 0 bases, and 17 bases lay in between. Germline loops: CDR1 LNHDA, CDR2 SQIVND (reference sequence). This CDR3 has 17 amino acids. In nucleotides, the CDR3 is TGTGCCAGTAGCCAAGGTGGCGGCTCCACGAACACCGGGGAGCTGTTTTTT. It encodes CASSQGGGSTNTGELFF.

This chain uses TRBV7-2 with TRBJ1-2; 7 bases line up with TRBD1. Germline V CDR1 and CDR2: SGHTA, FQGNSA. V shed 3 bases, J shed 1 base, and the junction held 2 bases outside the gene matches. This CDR3 contains 14 residues. CDR3 nucleotide sequence: TGTGCCAGCAGCTTCGACAGGGATAACTATGGCTACACCTTC. Amino acids: CASSFDRDNYGYTF.

The rearrangement uses TRBV4-3 and TRBJ2-3; 10 nucleotides match TRBD2. This CDR3 contains 16 residues. The V gene end was trimmed by 0 bases and the J gene end by 3 bases; junction bases not matched to a gene: 3. CDR1 and CDR2 from the germline V gene are LGHNA and YSLEER. The CDR3 spells CASSQDLLAGTDTQYF. CDR3 nucleotide sequence: TGCGCCAGCAGCCAAGATCTACTAGCGGGAACAGATACGCAGTATTTT.

The rearrangement uses TRBV5-1 and TRBJ2-3, with D tentatively TRBD2 (5 bases). Germline CDR1 is SGHRS and CDR2 is YFSETQ. The germline V and J ends were trimmed by 0 bases and 8 bases, with 13 bases remaining between them. The length of the CDR3 is 14 residues. The CDR3 is CASSLVEGSGTQYF. DNA of the CDR3: TGCGCCAGCAGCTTGGTTGAGGGTTCGGGTACGCAGTATTTT.

This clone was recorded a few times. V gene TRBV7-9 combines with J gene TRBJ2-7; 7 bases match TRBD2. The CDR3 has 14 residues. Germline lookup yields CDR1 SEHNR and CDR2 FQNEAQ (reference sequence). V shed 4 bases, J shed 4 bases, and the junction held 7 bases outside the gene matches. The CDR3 DNA reads as TGTGCCAGCAGCTCCCCGGGGGGTAGGTACGAGCAGTACTTC. Amino acid sequence: CASSSPGGRYEQYF.

This clone was seen a single time. The J gene is TRBJ2-3, the V gene TRBV13; TRBD2 matches 10 bases. The germline gives CDR1 PRHDT, CDR2 FYEKMQ (reference sequence). CDR3 length: 18 residues. Trimming removed 4 bases from V and 4 bases from J; junction bases left unmatched: 14. CDR3 coding DNA: TGTGCCAGCAGCTCCCGGACTTCTAGCGGGAGCGGTCCAGATACGCAGTATTTT. It yields the protein CASSSRTSSGSGPDTQYF.

V usage is TRBV7-8 and J usage is TRBJ2-1; TRBD2 might be the D (5 bases). This CDR3 is 15 amino acids long. Trimming pared 5 bases from V and 9 bases from J, leaving 20 bases between. CDR1 and CDR2 (germline): SGHVS, FQNEAQ. CDR3 nucleotide sequence: TGTGCCAGCAGCCGACGTCGAGGTGGAGCGGCTGAGCAGTTCTTC. Protein: CASSRRRGGAAEQFF.

The table lists this clone with a count of one. The CDR3 DNA follows: TGTGCCAGCAGTTTATTGGGGACAGGGTATAACAATGAGCAGTTCTTC. It is translated as CASSLLGTGYNNEQFF. The chain is built from TRBV27 and TRBJ2-1; 9 bases line up with TRBD1. The V and J ends lost 1 base and 5 bases, in that order; junction bases with no gene match: 6. Germline CDR1 is MNHEY and CDR2 is SMNVEV (reference sequence). The CDR3 consists of 16 residues.

This chain links TRBV30 with TRBJ1-1, with D maybe TRBD1 (5 bases). V was clipped by 8 bases and J by 1 base, with 17 bases between them. Germline V gene data show CDR1 as GTSNPN and CDR2 as SVGIG (reference sequence). This CDR3 has 14 amino acids. The CDR3 sequence: CAGNRIGENTEAFF. The CDR3 bases are TGTGCCGGAAACAGGATTGGGGAGAACACTGAAGCTTTCTTT.

The rearrangement joins TRBV4-2 to TRBJ1-4; unclear D gene. Trimming cost V 2 bases and J 2 bases, with 9 bases left between them. Germline V lookup: CDR1 LGHNA, CDR2 YNFKEQ. This CDR3 comprises 15 residues. For the CDR3, the DNA is TGTGCCAGCAGCCAACCCCGGCGGACTAATGAAAAACTGTTTTTT. Translating gives CASSQPRRTNEKLFF.

This rearrangement joins TRBV7-2 to TRBJ1-2, with D maybe TRBD1 (6 bases). Germline V lookup: CDR1 SGHTA, CDR2 FQGNSA. The V and J ends lost 5 bases and 4 bases respectively, with 17 bases between them. The CDR3 length is 15 residues. The CDR3 coding sequence is TGTGCCAGCAGCCAAGGGGGTCAGAGACTCTATGGCTACACCTTC. Its translation is CASSQGGQRLYGYTF. Drawing the rest from reference TRBV7-2 and TRBJ1-2, the complete variable domain is GAGVSQSPSNKVTEKGKDVELRCDPISGHTALYWYRQSLGQGLEFLIYFQGNSAPDKSGLPSDRFSAERTGGSVSTLTIQRTQQEDSAVYLCASSQGGQRLYGYTFGSGTRLTVV.

The chain uses TRBV2 and TRBJ2-3, with TRBD2 matching 12 bases. CDR1 is SNHLY, CDR2 FYNNEI, per germline. V was pared by 6 bases and J by 2 bases, with 3 bases of the junction left unmatched. This CDR3 region has 15 residues. This CDR3 is CASRGLAGHTDTQYF. CDR3 bases: TGTGCCAGCAGGGGACTAGCGGGCCACACAGATACGCAGTATTTT.